The 19 T cell receptor beta chains given below trace back to one sample, sequenced in a study of blood T cell repertoires in COVID-19. The data were produced by immunoSEQ multiplex PCR, yet TCRdb's version contains in-frame clones alone and is incomplete. The sample lists about 200,000 clones; around 89% were seen once. The sample consisted of PBMCs or T cells enriched from blood (not recorded which). Source of these receptors: a young woman who had recovered from COVID-19.

The genes are TRBV9 and TRBJ2-2; unclear D gene. This CDR3 comprises 16 residues. Germline V CDR1 and CDR2: SGDLS, YYNGEE. V was pared by 3 bases and J by 7 bases, with 19 bases between. The CDR3 DNA reads TGTGCCAGCAGCGCCTCCGCCGGTAGTGAGGACGGGGAGCTGTTTTTT. The encoded protein is CASSASAGSEDGELFF.

The chain recombines TRBV12-5 with TRBJ1-2; unclear D gene. The length of the CDR3 is 15 residues. V was clipped by 0 bases and J by 4 bases, with 12 bases between them. Germline values: CDR1 LGHNT, CDR2 FRNRAP. The CDR3 sequence: CASGLVRGIIYGYTF. The DNA for the CDR3 is TGTGCTAGTGGTTTGGTGCGGGGTATCATCTATGGCTACACCTTC.

The table lists this clone with a count of one. For the CDR3, the DNA is TGTTTATCCGGGACAGGGGTTAACTATGGCTACACCTTC. Its protein is CLSGTGVNYGYTF. The chain carries TRBV28 and TRBJ1-2, with 10 bases aligning to TRBD1. Germline values: CDR1 MDHEN, CDR2 SYDVKM. This CDR3 is built from 13 residues.

The genes are TRBV7-3 and TRBJ2-3; D unresolved. CDR1 and CDR2 (germline): SGHTA, FQGTGA. The CDR3 covers 15 residues. Trimming took 5 bases from V and 3 from J, leaving 15 bases between them. CDR3 amino acids: CASSRDTYQTDTQYF. In DNA, the CDR3 is TGTGCCAGCAGCCGAGACACATATCAGACAGATACGCAGTATTTT.

J is TRBJ1-1 and V is TRBV6-5, with TRBD1 identical over 10 bases. J gave up 4 bases and V 2 bases, and 4 bases lay outside the gene matches. Germline V gene lookup returns CDR1 MNHEY and CDR2 SVGAGI. The CDR3 covers 15 residues. CDR3 sequence (DNA): TGTGCCAGCAGTTACGGGACAGGGGCGGCCACTGAAGCTTTCTTT. This encodes CASSYGTGAATEAFF.

The chain uses TRBV19 and TRBJ2-1; D uncertain. Germline loops: CDR1 LNHDA, CDR2 SQIVND (reference sequence). Deletions cut 2 bases from V and 7 bases from J, with 12 bases between. This CDR3 has 14 residues. The CDR3 loop is CASSILFQSNEQFF. As DNA, the CDR3 is TGTGCCAGTAGTATACTTTTCCAGTCTAATGAGCAGTTCTTC.

The J gene is TRBJ1-4, the V gene TRBV5-1, with no clear D. CDR3 length equals 13 residues. Between the trimmed V and J ends, which lost 3 bases and 4 bases, there was a span of 7 bases. CDR1 is SGHRS, CDR2 YFSETQ, per germline. CDR3 nucleotide sequence: TGCGCCAGCAGCTCGCGGCTTAATGAAAAACTGTTTTTT. Protein product: CASSSRLNEKLFF.

The J gene is TRBJ1-1, the V gene TRBV28, with 7 bases fitting TRBD1. Germline values: CDR1 MDHEN, CDR2 SYDVKM. The CDR3 covers 17 residues. Trimming cost V 5 bases and J 5 bases; bases outside gene matches: 17. The CDR3 DNA sequence: TGTGCCAGCAGTCCTCCGGGACAGAAGACTCTGGTGACTGAAGCTTTCTTT. Residues: CASSPPGQKTLVTEAFF.

This chain uses TRBV9 with TRBJ2-1; 10 bases are a match to TRBD2. Germline CDR1 is SGDLS and CDR2 is YYNGEE. V dropped 0 bases and J dropped 6; count of bases not matched to a gene: 6. The CDR3 runs 16 residues. CDR3: CASSVASLAGVNEQFF. The DNA for the CDR3 is TGTGCCAGCAGCGTAGCTTCGCTAGCGGGAGTCAATGAGCAGTTCTTC.

This rearrangement joins TRBV27 to TRBJ1-2, with D perhaps TRBD1 (5 bases). CDR1 is MNHEY, CDR2 SMNVEV, per germline (reference sequence). Trimming removed 2 bases from V and 0 bases from J, with 19 bases in between. This CDR3 has 18 residues. CDR3 DNA: TGTGCCAGCAGTTTAAGTGGGGCTAAGATGTTGGCTAACTATGGCTACACCTTC. Its translation is CASSLSGAKMLANYGYTF.

This clone appeared once. The gene calls are TRBV28 and TRBJ1-1, with D maybe TRBD1 (5 bases). The CDR3 loop spans 14 amino acids. Germline lookup yields CDR1 MDHEN and CDR2 SYDVKM. V shed 6 bases and J shed 1 base, with 12 bases lying between them. The CDR3 region has the DNA TGTGCCAGCAGACCCGACAGAGAGAACACTGAAGCTTTCTTT. Protein product: CASRPDRENTEAFF.

V usage is TRBV20-1 and J usage is TRBJ1-1, with D perhaps matching TRBD1 (6 bases). This CDR3 spans 17 amino acids. Germline CDR1 reads DFQATT; CDR2 reads SNEGSKA (reference sequence). V shed 3 bases and J shed 5 bases, with 25 bases lying between them. The CDR3 here is CSASAPGAESLYTEAFF. CDR3 nucleotides: TGCAGTGCTAGTGCCCCAGGGGCGGAATCTCTGTATACTGAAGCTTTCTTT.

The gene calls are TRBV5-1 and TRBJ1-4, with D unresolved. Germline V gene sequence: CDR1 SGHRS, CDR2 YFSETQ. The CDR3 extends over 15 amino acids. V gave up 0 bases and J gave up 7 bases, with 13 bases separating them. Here the CDR3 reads CASSLAGSHLEKLFF. The DNA of the CDR3 is TGCGCCAGCAGCTTGGCCGGGAGTCATCTTGAAAAACTGTTTTTT. Combining the CDR3 with reference TRBV5-1 and TRBJ1-4 gives the whole variable domain KAGVTQTPRYLIKTRGQQVTLSCSPISGHRSVSWYQQTPGQGLQFLFEYFSETQRNKGNFPGRFSGRQFSNSRSEMNVSTLELGDSALYLCASSLAGSHLEKLFFGSGTQLSVL.

The chain couples TRBV12-3 or TRBV12-4 to TRBJ1-5, with D unresolved. V gave up 5 bases and J gave up 2 bases, with 7 bases separating them. This CDR3 has 13 residues. The DNA of the CDR3 is TGTGCCAGCAGTGTATTTGGCAATCAGCCCCAGCATTTT. This codes for CASSVFGNQPQHF.

The chain employs TRBV9 and TRBJ1-2; D gene unclear. Germline V gene data show CDR1 as SGDLS and CDR2 as YYNGEE. CDR3 length: 12 amino acids. Trimming stripped 0 bases from V and 6 bases from J, with 6 bases between. The CDR3 region is CASSVDSDGYTF. DNA of the CDR3: TGTGCCAGCAGCGTAGATTCAGATGGCTACACCTTC.

The CDR3 loop reads CASSSLRAGPNTEAFF. The CDR3 region has the DNA TGTGCCAGCAGCTCCCTCCGTGCAGGGCCGAACACTGAAGCTTTCTTT. The chain combines TRBV5-5 with TRBJ1-1; possibly TRBD1 for D (5 bases). The CDR3 has 16 amino acids. Per the germline V gene, CDR1 is SGHKS and CDR2 is YYEKEE (reference sequence). Trimming shortened V by 3 bases and J by 1 base, and 16 bases separated the two germline ends.

The genes are TRBV20-1 and TRBJ2-1; 10 bases line up with TRBD2. The CDR3 extends over 13 amino acids. V was clipped by 3 bases and J by 6 bases; unmatched bases: 2. CDR1 is DFQATT and CDR2 is SNEGSKA in the germline V gene (reference sequence). CDR3 DNA sequence: TGCAGTGCTAGTCTAGCGGGGGTCAATGAGCAGTTCTTC. Residues: CSASLAGVNEQFF.

The V and J genes are TRBV24-1 and TRBJ1-2; 11 bases are shared with TRBD1. The germline V gene encodes CDR1 KGHDR and CDR2 SFDVKD. The J segment lost 7 bases and the V segment lost 10 bases, leaving 4 bases of the junction unmatched. This CDR3 contains 12 residues. CDR3 amino acids: CATRTGGGGYTF. CDR3 DNA sequence: TGTGCCACTAGGACAGGGGGCGGTGGCTACACCTTC.

The chain links TRBV24-1 to TRBJ1-4, with D possibly TRBD1 on 5 matching bases. V lost 3 bases and J 6 bases, leaving 10 bases between the germline ends. Germline CDR1 reads KGHDR; CDR2 reads SFDVKD. The CDR3 consists of 14 residues. DNA of the CDR3: TGTGCCACCAGTGATGGGGGGAGAGATGAAAAACTGTTTTTT. Its translation is CATSDGGRDEKLFF.